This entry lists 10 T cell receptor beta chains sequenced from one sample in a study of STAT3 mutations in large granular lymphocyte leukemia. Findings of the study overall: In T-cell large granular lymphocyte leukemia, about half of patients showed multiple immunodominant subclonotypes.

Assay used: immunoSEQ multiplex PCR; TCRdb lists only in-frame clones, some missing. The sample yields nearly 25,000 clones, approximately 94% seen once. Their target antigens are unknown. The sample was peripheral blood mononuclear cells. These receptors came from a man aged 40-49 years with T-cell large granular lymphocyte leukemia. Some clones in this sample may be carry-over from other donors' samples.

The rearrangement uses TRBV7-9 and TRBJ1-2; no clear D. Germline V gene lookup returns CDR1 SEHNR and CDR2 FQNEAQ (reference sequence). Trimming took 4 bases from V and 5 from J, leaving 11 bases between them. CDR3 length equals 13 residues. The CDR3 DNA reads TGTGCCAGCAGCTCCCCCCTAGGGTATGGCTACACCTTC. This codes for CASSSPLGYGYTF.

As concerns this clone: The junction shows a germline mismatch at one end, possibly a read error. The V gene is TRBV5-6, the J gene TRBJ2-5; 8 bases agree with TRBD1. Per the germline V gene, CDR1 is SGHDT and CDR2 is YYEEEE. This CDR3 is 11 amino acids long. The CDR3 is CASSWGQVLHF. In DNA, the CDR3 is TGTGCCAGCAGCTGGGGACAGGTCTTACACTTC. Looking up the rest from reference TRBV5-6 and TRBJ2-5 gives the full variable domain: DAGVTQSPTHLIKTRGQQVTLRCSPKSGHDTVSWYQQALGQGPQFIFQYYEEEERQRGNFPDRFSGHQFPNYSSELNVNALLLGDSALYLCASSWGQVLHFGPGTRLLVL.

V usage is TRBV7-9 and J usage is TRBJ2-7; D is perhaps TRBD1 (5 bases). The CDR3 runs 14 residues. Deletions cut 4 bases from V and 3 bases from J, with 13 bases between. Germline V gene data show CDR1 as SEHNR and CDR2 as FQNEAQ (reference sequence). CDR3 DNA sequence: TGTGCCAGCAGCTCCATGCAGGGTTACTACGAGCAGTACTTC. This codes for CASSSMQGYYEQYF. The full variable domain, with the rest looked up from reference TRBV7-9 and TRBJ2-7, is DTGVSQNPRHKITKRGQNVTFRCDPISEHNRLYWYRQTLGQGPEFLTYFQNEAQLEKSRLLSDRFSAERPKGSFSTLEIQRTEQGDSAMYLCASSSMQGYYEQYFGPGTRLTVT.

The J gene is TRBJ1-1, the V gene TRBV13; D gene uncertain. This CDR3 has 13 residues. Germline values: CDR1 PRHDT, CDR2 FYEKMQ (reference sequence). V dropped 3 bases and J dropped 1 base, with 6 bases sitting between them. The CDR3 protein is CASSFQENTEAFF. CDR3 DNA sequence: TGTGCCAGCAGCTTTCAGGAGAACACTGAAGCTTTCTTT. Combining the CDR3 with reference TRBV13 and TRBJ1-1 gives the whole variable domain AAGVIQSPRHLIKEKRETATLKCYPIPRHDTVYWYQQGPGQDPQFLISFYEKMQSDKGSIPDRFSAQQFSDYHSELNMSSLELGDSALYFCASSFQENTEAFFGQGTRLTVV.

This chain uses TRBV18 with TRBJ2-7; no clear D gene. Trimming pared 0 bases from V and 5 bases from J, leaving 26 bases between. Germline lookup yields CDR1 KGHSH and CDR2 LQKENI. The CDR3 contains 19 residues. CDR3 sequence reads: CASSPPSGNTGLGPDEQYF. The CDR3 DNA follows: TGTGCCAGCTCACCACCTTCTGGGAATACGGGCTTGGGTCCCGACGAGCAGTACTTC.

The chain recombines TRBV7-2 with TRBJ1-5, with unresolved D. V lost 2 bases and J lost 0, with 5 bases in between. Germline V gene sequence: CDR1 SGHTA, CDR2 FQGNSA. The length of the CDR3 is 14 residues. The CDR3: CASSLQASNQPQHF. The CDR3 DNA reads TGTGCCAGCAGCTTACAAGCTAGCAATCAGCCCCAGCATTTT.

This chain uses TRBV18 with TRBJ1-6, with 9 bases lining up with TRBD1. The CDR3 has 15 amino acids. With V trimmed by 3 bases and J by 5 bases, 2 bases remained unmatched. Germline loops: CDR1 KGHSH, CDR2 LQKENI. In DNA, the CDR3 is TGTGCCAGCTCACCGACAGGGGGTAATAATTCACCCCTCCACTTT. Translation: CASSPTGGNNSPLHF.

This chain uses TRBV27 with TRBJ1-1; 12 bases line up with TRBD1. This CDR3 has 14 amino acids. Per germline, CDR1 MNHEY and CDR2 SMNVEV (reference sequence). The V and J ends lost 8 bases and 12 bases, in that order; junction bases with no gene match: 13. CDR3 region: CASSRGGTGGVTFF. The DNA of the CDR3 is TGTGCCAGCTCCCGGGGAGGGACAGGGGGCGTAACTTTCTTT.

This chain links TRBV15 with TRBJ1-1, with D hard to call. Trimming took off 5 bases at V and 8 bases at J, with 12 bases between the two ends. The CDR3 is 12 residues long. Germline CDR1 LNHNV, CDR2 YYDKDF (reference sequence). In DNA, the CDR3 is TGTGCCACCAGCCAAATGGAAAAAGAAGCTTTCTTT. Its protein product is CATSQMEKEAFF.

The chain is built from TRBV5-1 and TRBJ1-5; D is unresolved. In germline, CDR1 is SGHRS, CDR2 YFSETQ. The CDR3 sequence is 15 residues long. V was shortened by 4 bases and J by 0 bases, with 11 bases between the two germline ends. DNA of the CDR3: TGCGCCAGCAGCAGTGACGGCCATAGCAATCAGCCCCAGCATTTT. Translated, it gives CASSSDGHSNQPQHF.